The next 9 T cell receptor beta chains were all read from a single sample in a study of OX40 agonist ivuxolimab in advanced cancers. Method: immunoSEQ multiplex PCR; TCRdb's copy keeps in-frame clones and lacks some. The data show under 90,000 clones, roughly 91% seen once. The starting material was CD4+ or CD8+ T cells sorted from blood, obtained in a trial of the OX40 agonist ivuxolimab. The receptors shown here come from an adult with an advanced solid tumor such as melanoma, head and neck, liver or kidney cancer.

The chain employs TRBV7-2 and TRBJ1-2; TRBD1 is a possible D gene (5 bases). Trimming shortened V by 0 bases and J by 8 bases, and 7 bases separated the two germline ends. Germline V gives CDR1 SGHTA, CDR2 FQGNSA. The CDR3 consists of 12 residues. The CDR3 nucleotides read TGTGCCAGCAGCTTAGCCAGGGTGGGCTACACCTTC. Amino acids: CASSLARVGYTF.

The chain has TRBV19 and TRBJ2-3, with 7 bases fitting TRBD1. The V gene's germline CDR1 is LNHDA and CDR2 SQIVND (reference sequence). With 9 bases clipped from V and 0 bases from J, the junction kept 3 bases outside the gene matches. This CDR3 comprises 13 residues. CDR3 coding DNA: TGTGCCAGCCTACAGGGGAGCACAGATACGCAGTATTTT. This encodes CASLQGSTDTQYF.

CDR3 sequence: CASSWDTGDEQYF. The DNA of the CDR3 is TGTGCCAGCTCATGGGACACTGGCGACGAGCAGTACTTC. The chain has TRBV18 and TRBJ2-7; TRBD1 might be the D (6 bases). V was trimmed by 5 bases and J by 5 bases, leaving 13 bases between them. The length of the CDR3 is 13 residues. Germline loops: CDR1 KGHSH, CDR2 LQKENI.

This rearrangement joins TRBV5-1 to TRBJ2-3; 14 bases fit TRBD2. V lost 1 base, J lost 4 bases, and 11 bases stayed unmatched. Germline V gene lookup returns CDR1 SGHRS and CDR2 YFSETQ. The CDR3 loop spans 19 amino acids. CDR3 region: CASSLSPTSGGAFSDTQYF. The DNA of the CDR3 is TGCGCCAGCAGCTTGTCTCCGACTAGCGGGGGGGCATTCTCAGATACGCAGTATTTT.

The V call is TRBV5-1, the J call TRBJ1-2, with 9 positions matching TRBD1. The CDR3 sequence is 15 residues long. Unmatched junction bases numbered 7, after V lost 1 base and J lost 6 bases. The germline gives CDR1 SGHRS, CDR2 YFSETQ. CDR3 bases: TGCGCCAGCAGCTTGTCGCCGGGACAGGGTAATGGCTACACCTTC. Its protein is CASSLSPGQGNGYTF.

The CDR3 spells CASSIKGSINEQFF. The CDR3 DNA follows: TGTGCCAGTAGTATAAAAGGTTCCATCAATGAGCAGTTCTTC. V usage is TRBV19 and J usage is TRBJ2-1; D gene uncertain. Germline V gene lookup returns CDR1 LNHDA and CDR2 SQIVND (reference sequence). V was trimmed by 2 bases and J by 6 bases, leaving 11 bases between them. The CDR3 is made up of 14 amino acids. Based on the CDR3 plus reference TRBV19 and TRBJ2-1, the full variable domain is DGGITQSPKYLFRKEGQNVTLSCEQNLNHDAMYWYRQDPGQGLRLIYYSQIVNDFQKGDIAEGYSVSREKKESFPLTVTSAQKNPTAFYLCASSIKGSINEQFFGPGTRLTVL.

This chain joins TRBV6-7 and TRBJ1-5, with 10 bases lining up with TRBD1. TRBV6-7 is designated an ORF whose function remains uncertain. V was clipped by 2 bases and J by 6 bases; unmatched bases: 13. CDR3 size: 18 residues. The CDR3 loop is CASSYQLSRTGGCQPQHF. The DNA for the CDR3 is TGTGCCAGCAGTTACCAGCTCTCTCGGACAGGGGGTTGTCAGCCCCAGCATTTT.

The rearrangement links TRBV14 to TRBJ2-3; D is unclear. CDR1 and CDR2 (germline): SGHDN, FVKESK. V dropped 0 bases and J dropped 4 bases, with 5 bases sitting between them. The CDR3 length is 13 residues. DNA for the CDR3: TGTGCCAGCAGCCAAGACGACCCAGATACGCAGTATTTT. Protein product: CASSQDDPDTQYF.

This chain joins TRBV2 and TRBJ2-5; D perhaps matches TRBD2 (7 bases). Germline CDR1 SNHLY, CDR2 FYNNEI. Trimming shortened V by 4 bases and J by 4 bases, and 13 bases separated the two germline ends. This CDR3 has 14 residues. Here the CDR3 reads CASSVGGPGETQYF. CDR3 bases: TGTGCCAGCAGTGTCGGGGGGCCAGGAGAGACCCAGTACTTC.